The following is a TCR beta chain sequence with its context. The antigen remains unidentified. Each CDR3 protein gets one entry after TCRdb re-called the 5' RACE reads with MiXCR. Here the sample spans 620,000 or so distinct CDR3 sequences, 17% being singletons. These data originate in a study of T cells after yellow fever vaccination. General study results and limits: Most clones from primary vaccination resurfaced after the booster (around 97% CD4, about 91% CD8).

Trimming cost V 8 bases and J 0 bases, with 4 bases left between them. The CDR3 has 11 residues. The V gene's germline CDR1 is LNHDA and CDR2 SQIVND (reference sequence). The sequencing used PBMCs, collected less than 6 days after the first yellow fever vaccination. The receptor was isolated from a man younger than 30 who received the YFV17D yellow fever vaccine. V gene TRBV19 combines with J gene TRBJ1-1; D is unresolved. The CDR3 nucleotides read TGTGCCAGTGCCCTGAACACTGAAGCTTTCTTT. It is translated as CASALNTEAFF.